The source of this T cell receptor beta chain is a study of spatial heterogeneity in lung cancer (dated by TCRdb to the late 2010s). About the study as a whole: Beta-chain transcripts were consistently detected in greater numbers than alpha-chain transcripts, which likely reflected higher beta-chain transcript abundance. Both alpha and beta chains were TCR-sequenced in samples taken at surgery, namely 220 tumor regions, around 64 matched nontumor lung samples and some 53 PBMC samples. TCR transcript counts in tumor regions correlated strongly with a T cell transcriptional module score from matched bulk RNA-seq. The study linked features of the TCR repertoire to counts of nonsynonymous mutations, which were determined by whole-exome sequencing of tumor tissue. In the raw uncorrected reads, each unique combination of TCR and UMI appeared on average more than ten times. The study quantitatively compared TCR alpha and beta repertoires across multiple tumor regions, matched nontumor lung and blood in non-small cell lung cancer. On the study overall, not on this receptor specifically: The tumor nonsynonymous mutation count correlated with the number of expanded intratumoral alpha and beta TCRs. Additional single-cell paired TCR alpha and beta sequencing was considered necessary to confirm, at a functional level, the hypothesis that regional TCRs recognize regional mutations. TCR-seq coverage of tumor T cells was estimated at only around 7% for alpha chains and 13% for beta chains. The count of ubiquitous expanded TCRs correlated with the count of ubiquitous nonsynonymous mutations, and the count of regional expanded TCRs correlated with the count of regional nonsynonymous mutations.

Library preparation employed 5' RACE. TCRdb shows the sequencer as NextSeq 500. The TCR library protocol attached a unique molecular identifier to each TCR cDNA molecule to allow correction of PCR and sequencing errors. As for the authors' bioinformatics: TCR identification, UMI-based error correction and CDR3 extraction were performed with Decombinator tools. TCRs above a frequency of 2 per 1,000, corresponding to the top 1% of the tumor frequency distribution, were defined as expanded. Expanded tumor TCRs statistically deemed absent (corrected P<0.05) from at least one tumor region were classed as regional, and all other expanded tumor TCRs were classed as ubiquitous. Each repertoire was subsampled 100 times to 5,000 TCRs, after which Renyi diversity was computed with the R vegan package. CDR3 similarity networks were constructed using string-kernel similarity of amino acid triplets, with links drawn between CDR3s whose pairwise similarity was above 0.82. The raw public data were reprocessed by TCRdb itself: fastp quality trimming at Q25, MiXCR clonotype calling, in-frame beta chains only. Identical CDR3 proteins give one entry, which carries the most common genes and DNA. The V and J calls reflect TCRdb's pipeline rather than the authors' work. The sample table holds 25,000 to 30,000 distinct CDR3 sequences, of which around 7% were seen once. The ten largest clones represent approximately 23% of the sample.

Interpreted using the paper, the time point label stands for: sample taken at primary tumor resection. Donors were some 70 patients with early-stage, untreated non-small cell lung cancer from the lung TRACERx cohort. TCR sequencing used whole RNA extracted from tumor and nontumor lung tissue, or from cryopreserved PBMC samples, without cell sorting. Only patients for whom sufficient RNA was available from at least two tumor regions were selected for TCR sequencing. Tumor and adjacent nontumor lung specimens were reviewed by a lung pathologist before selection. From the cysteine up to the phenylalanine, the CDR3 has a length of 20 residues. Only the CDR3 part of the read is kept: 60 bases, read in frame from the first base. At the junction V is shortened by 2 bases and J by 0 bases, with 20 bases in between. Based on the germline V gene, the CDR1 and CDR2 sequences are MNHEY and SVGEGT. Regarding this clonotype: The specificity of this receptor is unknown. Per-base qualities were not stored, and no clone one base away is much larger.

This TCR derives from a male donor with early-stage non-small cell lung cancer. The chain was built from TRBV6-2 or TRBV6-3 and TRBJ2-6; too little of a D gene remains to name it. The sample was lung tumor tissue, taken at surgery. The nucleotides are TGTGCCAGCAGTTACGCAAATTCAGCGCCGACGGGCTCTGGGGCCAACGTCCTGACTTTC. Its protein product is CASSYANSAPTGSGANVLTF.